The rows below give T cell receptor beta chains drawn from one sample of a study of cytomegalovirus exposure and HLA in healthy donors. Data came from immunoSEQ multiplex PCR; TCRdb stores just in-frame clones and leaves some out. This table has around 67,000 clones, approximately 58% appearing once. Sequenced input: PBMCs. Receptor source: a woman aged 45-59 years in good health and CMV-seronegative. The CDR3 runs from the conserved cysteine through the conserved F or W. The D gene is left open where the match is weak. Not every row has a clone size; where given, it reads once, few, many or a size class.

CDR3 length | J gene | V gene | D gene | clone size | CDR3 protein | CDR3 DNA
17 | TRBJ2-7 | TRBV5-1 | TRBD1 | NA | CASSLDPTGGPSYEQYF | TGCGCCAGCAGCTTGGACCCCACAGGGGGCCCCTCCTACGAGCAGTACTTC
13 | TRBJ1-1 | TRBV7-9 | NA | once | CASATRENTEAFF | TGTGCCAGCGCTACCCGGGAGAACACTGAAGCTTTCTTT
13 | TRBJ2-7 | TRBV6-5 | TRBD2 | NA | CASSYGAGGEQYF | TGTGCCAGCAGTTACGGAGCGGGAGGCGAGCAGTACTTC
19 | TRBJ2-1 | TRBV4-1 | TRBD2 | once | CASSQERTSGRGSYNEQFF | TGCGCCAGCAGCCAAGAGAGGACTAGCGGGAGGGGATCTTACAATGAGCAGTTCTTC
16 | TRBJ2-3 | TRBV15 | TRBD2 | few | CATSRVGGRAGDTQYF | TGTGCCACCAGCAGAGTGGGCGGGAGGGCCGGGGATACGCAGTATTTT
11 | TRBJ1-2 | TRBV29-1 | TRBD1 | few | CSGGQERGYTF | TGCAGCGGGGGACAGGAACGTGGCTACACCTTC
12 | TRBJ1-1 | TRBV2 | NA | NA | CASRERWTEAFF | TGTGCCAGCAGAGAGAGGTGGACTGAAGCTTTCTTT
14 | TRBJ1-2 | TRBV4-3 | NA | NA | CASSQLGGDYGYTF | TGCGCCAGCAGCCAACTAGGCGGGGACTATGGCTACACCTTC
14 | TRBJ1-2 | TRBV27 | NA | NA | CASSSRQSSGGYTF | TGTGCCAGCAGTTCCCGACAATCTTCGGGGGGCTACACCTTC
14 | TRBJ2-1 | TRBV25-1 | TRBD2 | NA | CASSESGAYNEQFF | TGTGCCAGCAGTGAAAGCGGGGCTTACAATGAGCAGTTCTTC
13 | TRBJ1-2 | TRBV5-1 | NA | NA | CASSLNSVSGYTF | TGCGCCAGCAGCTTAAATTCGGTCTCTGGCTACACCTTC
15 | TRBJ1-2 | TRBV5-4 | NA | NA | CASSLWGRPIYGYTF | TGTGCCAGCAGCTTGTGGGGCAGGCCTATCTATGGCTACACCTTC
13 | TRBJ1-1 | TRBV7-9 | NA | NA | CASSFTSNTEAFF | TGTGCCAGCAGTTTCACATCGAACACTGAAGCTTTCTTT
16 | TRBJ1-1 | TRBV5-1 | TRBD1 | NA | CASRPGGVRLNTEAFF | TGCGCCAGCCGCCCAGGGGGAGTCCGATTGAACACTGAAGCTTTCTTT
15 | TRBJ2-5 | TRBV5-4 | TRBD2 | NA | CASSQTSGREGTQYF | TGTGCCAGCAGCCAGACTAGCGGGAGGGAGGGGACCCAGTACTTC
15 | TRBJ2-3 | TRBV28 | TRBD1 | NA | CASSLQGAGTDTQYF | TGTGCCAGCAGTTTACAGGGGGCGGGAACAGATACGCAGTATTTT
14 | TRBJ1-1 | TRBV27 | NA | few | CASSFDPGGTEAFF | TGTGCCAGCAGTTTTGACCCCGGGGGCACTGAAGCTTTCTTT
15 | TRBJ1-1 | TRBV5-1 | TRBD1 | NA | CASSERGQSNTEAFF | TGCGCCAGCAGCGAAAGGGGACAGAGTAACACTGAAGCTTTCTTT
13 | TRBJ2-1 | TRBV7-9 | NA | NA | CASSLGTGNEQFF | TGTGCCAGCAGCTTAGGAACAGGGAATGAGCAGTTCTTC
14 | TRBJ2-5 | TRBV5-8 | NA | NA | CASSAQPYQETQYF | TGTGCCAGCAGCGCACAGCCGTACCAAGAGACCCAGTACTTC
15 | TRBJ2-1 | TRBV6-1 | NA | NA | CASSEADDRIGEQFF | TGTGCCAGCAGTGAAGCCGATGACAGGATCGGAGAGCAGTTCTTC
12 | TRBJ2-3 | TRBV27 | TRBD2 | NA | CASRERESTQYF | TGTGCCAGCAGAGAGCGGGAGTCTACGCAGTATTTT
13 | TRBJ2-1 | TRBV7-2 | NA | few | CASSYRWDSEQFF | TGTGCCAGCAGCTATCGCTGGGACTCTGAGCAGTTCTTC
15 | TRBJ1-1 | TRBV5-1 | NA | NA | CASSLEMGAGTEAFF | TGCGCCAGCAGCTTGGAGATGGGGGCAGGCACTGAAGCTTTCTTT
14 | TRBJ1-4 | TRBV29-1 | TRBD1 | NA | CSVEKGQGNEKLFF | TGCAGCGTTGAAAAGGGACAGGGTAATGAAAAACTGTTTTTT
16 | TRBJ2-5 | TRBV28 | TRBD1 | NA | CASSFGTGIPQETQYF | TGTGCCAGCAGTTTTGGGACAGGGATTCCCCAAGAGACCCAGTACTTC
13 | TRBJ2-7 | TRBV5-6 | NA | NA | CASSQTRNYEQYF | TGTGCCAGCAGCCAGACTAGAAACTACGAGCAGTACTTC
15 | TRBJ1-5 | TRBV15 | TRBD1 | NA | CATGQGLYSNQPQHF | TGTGCCACGGGACAGGGGCTCTATAGCAATCAGCCCCAGCATTTT
14 | TRBJ2-3 | TRBV28 | NA | NA | CASSSVLSTDTQYF | TGTGCCAGCAGTTCCGTACTAAGCACAGATACGCAGTATTTT
16 | TRBJ2-3 | TRBV5-1 | TRBD2 | NA | CASSLSASGSFDTQYF | TGCGCCAGCAGCTTGTCGGCTAGCGGCTCCTTTGATACGCAGTATTTT
15 | TRBJ2-1 | TRBV5-1 | TRBD2 | few | CASSLAGAGYNEQFF | TGCGCCAGCAGCCTAGCGGGAGCGGGTTACAATGAGCAGTTCTTC
16 | TRBJ2-1 | TRBV19 | TRBD2 | few | CASSRRTSGPYNEQFF | TGTGCCAGTAGCCGAAGGACTAGCGGGCCCTACAATGAGCAGTTCTTC
13 | TRBJ1-5 | TRBV29-1 | NA | NA | CSVEGGGEQPQHF | TGCAGCGTTGAGGGAGGAGGAGAACAGCCCCAGCATTTT
14 | TRBJ2-7 | TRBV18 | NA | NA | CASSPRGFSYEQYF | TGTGCCAGCTCACCAAGAGGGTTCTCCTACGAGCAGTACTTC
17 | TRBJ2-2 | TRBV7-3 | TRBD2 | NA | CASSLTRPQGGTGELFF | TGTGCCAGCAGCTTAACCCGCCCGCAGGGAGGGACCGGGGAGCTGTTTTTT
14 | TRBJ2-1 | TRBV27 | TRBD2 | NA | CASTPGRASNEQFF | TGTGCCAGCACCCCGGGGAGGGCGTCCAATGAGCAGTTCTTC
16 | TRBJ2-1 | TRBV19 | TRBD2 | NA | CASSRGLADSNNEQFF | TGTGCCAGTAGTAGGGGACTAGCGGATTCCAACAATGAGCAGTTCTTC
13 | TRBJ2-7 | TRBV19 | NA | NA | CASSRQSSYEQYF | TGTGCCAGTAGTAGGCAGTCCTCCTACGAGCAGTACTTC
15 | TRBJ2-7 | TRBV27 | TRBD2 | NA | CASSLSASGSHEQYF | TGTGCCAGCAGTTTATCTGCTAGCGGGAGCCACGAGCAGTACTTC
16 | TRBJ1-2 | TRBV7-9 | TRBD1 | NA | CASSLDRDRANYGYTF | TGTGCCAGCAGCTTGGACCGGGACAGAGCTAACTATGGCTACACCTTC
13 | TRBJ2-7 | TRBV5-6 | NA | NA | CASSFLHFSEQYF | TGTGCCAGCAGCTTTCTTCACTTTTCGGAGCAGTACTTC
16 | TRBJ2-7 | TRBV7-3 | TRBD1 | once | CASSLMPDRGSYEQYF | TGTGCCAGCAGCTTAATGCCCGACAGGGGGAGCTACGAGCAGTACTTC
15 | TRBJ2-3 | TRBV7-2 | NA | once | CASSLAAVFPDTQYF | TGTGCCAGCAGCTTAGCGGCGGTTTTTCCAGATACGCAGTATTTT
18 | TRBJ2-1 | TRBV5-1 | TRBD2 | NA | CASSLVRLAGGIYNEQFF | TGCGCCAGCAGCTTAGTAAGGCTAGCGGGAGGTATCTACAATGAGCAGTTCTTC
15 | TRBJ2-7 | TRBV7-2 | TRBD2 | NA | CASSDTSGRSHEQYF | TGTGCCAGCAGCGACACTAGCGGGAGATCCCACGAGCAGTACTTC
18 | TRBJ2-6 | TRBV11-2 | NA | NA | CASSLVQGLGSGANVLTF | TGTGCCAGCAGCTTAGTCCAGGGGTTGGGCTCTGGGGCCAACGTCCTGACTTTC
14 | TRBJ2-5 | TRBV7-8 | NA | NA | CASSRGLSAETQYF | TGTGCCAGCAGCCGCGGACTCAGCGCCGAGACCCAGTACTTC
14 | TRBJ1-1 | TRBV27 | TRBD1 | NA | CASRHRGLNTEAFF | TGTGCCAGCAGACACAGGGGCCTGAACACTGAAGCTTTCTTT
16 | TRBJ2-4 | TRBV7-8 | TRBD1 | NA | CASSARGTGGLNIQYF | TGTGCCAGCAGCGCCAGAGGGACAGGCGGGTTGAACATTCAGTACTTC
15 | TRBJ2-7 | TRBV27 | NA | NA | CASRKGQALTYEQYF | TGTGCCAGCAGAAAGGGACAAGCGCTGACCTACGAGCAGTACTTC
13 | TRBJ2-7 | TRBV30 | TRBD2 | few | CAWRTSGSYEQYF | TGTGCCTGGCGGACTAGCGGGTCCTACGAGCAGTACTTC
14 | TRBJ2-5 | TRBV11-3 | TRBD1 | few | CASSWDSKKETQYF | TGTGCCAGCAGCTGGGACAGTAAAAAAGAGACCCAGTACTTC
15 | TRBJ2-5 | TRBV5-4 | TRBD2 | NA | CASSSHLTSMETQYF | TGTGCCAGCAGCTCCCACTTGACTAGCATGGAGACCCAGTACTTC
15 | TRBJ1-2 | TRBV5-4 | TRBD1 | NA | CASSLWDRPNYGYTF | TGTGCCAGCAGCTTGTGGGACAGGCCTAACTATGGCTACACCTTC
17 | TRBJ2-3 | TRBV4-2 | NA | medium-sized | CASSQVLRSATTDTQYF | TGTGCCAGCAGCCAAGTACTACGTTCGGCCACCACAGATACGCAGTATTTT
14 | TRBJ1-1 | TRBV19 | NA | NA | CASSSGLFGTEAFF | TGTGCCAGTAGTTCAGGGTTATTTGGCACTGAAGCTTTCTTT
15 | TRBJ2-1 | TRBV6-4 | NA | NA | CASSDSSGGFHEQFF | TGTGCCAGCAGTGACTCGTCAGGGGGGTTCCATGAGCAGTTCTTC